The 18 T cell receptor beta chains given below trace back to one sample, sequenced in a study of shared clonotypes between healthy human individuals. Naive CD8 cells lacked CD45RO, underwent positive selection for CCR7 and left out terminally differentiated effector memory CD45RA+ cells. TCRdb keeps only in-frame clones here, not all; method: immunoSEQ multiplex PCR. The table shows around 1.9 million clones, with about 94% occurring only once. The sequencing input was naive CD8+ T cells from PBMCs. The receptors here all came from a man between 18 and 29 years old in good health. Some clones in this sample may be carry-over from other donors' samples.

The chain links TRBV5-1 to TRBJ2-1; 9 bases agree with TRBD2. CDR1 SGHRS and CDR2 YFSETQ come from the germline V gene. The CDR3 runs to 15 residues. Trimming cost V 4 bases and J 8 bases; bases outside gene matches: 10. In DNA form, the CDR3 reads TGCGCCAGCAGCCGTCTAGCGGGGTTTTTAGATGAGCAGTTCTTC. Its protein product is CASSRLAGFLDEQFF.

The chain uses TRBV30 and TRBJ1-2; a possible D gene is TRBD1 (5 bases). The length of the CDR3 is 13 residues. CDR1 and CDR2 (germline): GTSNPN, SVGIG (reference sequence). V was cut by 8 bases and J by 2 bases, with 15 bases left in between. The CDR3 nucleotides are TGTGCCCAGGCGGGGACGGGAAACTATGGCTACACCTTC. Protein: CAQAGTGNYGYTF.

The rearrangement uses TRBV4-3 and TRBJ2-3; possible D gene TRBD2, 6 bases. Trimming pared 0 bases from V and 6 bases from J, leaving 19 bases between. Germline V gene data show CDR1 as LGHNA and CDR2 as YSLEER. The CDR3 has 17 residues. CDR3 coding DNA: TGCGCCAGCAGCCAAGATTGGACGGGAGTCGGTTTGGATACGCAGTATTTT. Its translation: CASSQDWTGVGLDTQYF.

This chain joins TRBV28 and TRBJ1-4; TRBD1 might be the D (6 bases). Trimming removed 7 bases from V and 7 bases from J, with 16 bases in between. Germline values: CDR1 MDHEN, CDR2 SYDVKM. The length of the CDR3 is 14 residues. The CDR3 loop is CASTRTAGGEKLFF. The CDR3 coding sequence is TGTGCCAGCACTCGGACAGCCGGGGGTGAAAAACTGTTTTTT.

This chain links TRBV7-9 with TRBJ1-4; unclear D gene. Germline V gives CDR1 SEHNR, CDR2 FQNEAQ (reference sequence). Trimming stripped 5 bases from V and 6 bases from J, with 13 bases between. This CDR3 region has 14 residues. DNA for the CDR3: TGTGCCAGCAGCAACCGACATGAGGATGAAAAACTGTTTTTT. Its translation: CASSNRHEDEKLFF.

Note on this clone: Other nucleotide sequences in the sample specify the same CDR3. V gene TRBV27 combines with J gene TRBJ2-1; D may be TRBD2 (5 bases). CDR3 length: 14 residues. CDR1 and CDR2 from the germline V gene are MNHEY and SMNVEV (reference sequence). The V and J ends lost 2 bases and 4 bases respectively, with 9 bases between them. The CDR3 DNA is TGTGCCAGCAGTTTACGTGCGGGTTACAATGAGCAGTTCTTC. It specifies CASSLRAGYNEQFF.

The chain is built from TRBV4-2 and TRBJ2-5; D is unresolved. The tail of the sequence fits TRBJ2-7 better, so the J call may be wrong. This CDR3 region has 11 residues. CDR1 LGHNA and CDR2 YNFKEQ come from the germline V gene. The CDR3 sequence: CASSHLYEQYF. Here the CDR3 DNA reads TGTGCCAGCAGCCACCTCTACGAGCAGTACTTC.

The chain couples TRBV6-6 to TRBJ1-4; D gene uncertain. V was shortened by 7 bases and J by 4 bases, with 10 bases between the two germline ends. The V gene's germline CDR1 is MNHNY and CDR2 SVGAGI (reference sequence). The CDR3 has 13 residues. The CDR3 here is CASTLSFNEKLFF. The CDR3, as DNA: TGTGCCAGCACCCTGTCCTTTAATGAAAAACTGTTTTTT.

In the case of this clone: At the DNA level, this CDR3 is encoded by other sequences in the same sample as well. This chain links TRBV30 with TRBJ1-5, with no clear D. This CDR3 has 15 residues. Germline-derived CDR1 and CDR2 are GTSNPN and SVGIG (reference sequence). The V end was cut by 0 bases, the J end by 0 bases, with 9 bases between. The CDR3 is CAWSVGGYSNQPQHF. The CDR3 DNA reads TGTGCCTGGAGTGTCGGAGGCTATAGCAATCAGCCCCAGCATTTT.

V is TRBV15 and J is TRBJ2-7; tentative D call: TRBD2 (5 bases). The germline gives CDR1 LNHNV, CDR2 YYDKDF (reference sequence). The CDR3 loop spans 13 amino acids. Trimming cost V 5 bases and J 3 bases, with 11 bases left between them. CDR3 in amino acids: CATSFGLNYEQYF. CDR3 DNA sequence: TGTGCCACCAGCTTCGGACTGAACTACGAGCAGTACTTC.

The rearrangement joins TRBV15 to TRBJ1-2; D perhaps matches TRBD1 (5 bases). Looked up from germline, CDR1 is LNHNV and CDR2 is YYDKDF (reference sequence). Trimming removed 6 bases at V and 8 bases at J, with 19 bases between. CDR3 length: 14 amino acids. The CDR3 here is CATSFGSGGKGYTF. CDR3 DNA sequence: TGTGCCACCAGTTTTGGGTCTGGGGGGAAAGGCTACACCTTC.

This sequence joins TRBV29-1 and TRBJ2-1, with 7 bases fitting TRBD2. Losses at the gene ends were 6 bases for V and 7 bases for J; bases not matched to a gene: 6. The CDR3 consists of 12 residues. Germline V gene data show CDR1 as SQVTM and CDR2 as ANQGSEA. CDR3 amino acids: CSVTPGGNEQFF. The CDR3 DNA reads as TGCAGCGTCACGCCCGGGGGGAATGAGCAGTTCTTC.

This chain joins TRBV7-9 and TRBJ1-2, with TRBD1 identical over 10 bases. CDR3 length equals 15 residues. Per germline, CDR1 SEHNR and CDR2 FQNEAQ (reference sequence). V was clipped by 5 bases and J by 8 bases; unmatched bases: 11. The CDR3 sequence is CASSDPGQGIEGYTF. CDR3 nucleotide sequence: TGTGCCAGCAGCGACCCGGGACAGGGGATTGAAGGCTACACCTTC. The whole variable domain, remainder taken from reference TRBV7-9 and TRBJ1-2, is DTGVSQNPRHKITKRGQNVTFRCDPISEHNRLYWYRQTLGQGPEFLTYFQNEAQLEKSRLLSDRFSAERPKGSFSTLEIQRTEQGDSAMYLCASSDPGQGIEGYTFGSGTRLTVV.

V and J are TRBV7-9 and TRBJ2-7, with 11 bases aligning to TRBD2. This CDR3 comprises 19 residues. V lost 4 bases and J lost 5; bases outside the gene matches: 19. Germline CDR1 is SEHNR and CDR2 is FQNEAQ (reference sequence). The CDR3 loop reads CASSSRGLTSGTTIHEQYF. The CDR3 DNA reads as TGTGCCAGCAGCTCGCGGGGACTGACTAGCGGGACAACCATCCACGAGCAGTACTTC.

The CDR3 reads CASSLVRTGPPDTQYF. The CDR3 nucleotides read TGTGCCAGCAGCTTAGTTCGGACAGGGCCCCCAGATACGCAGTATTTT. The V and J genes are TRBV7-9 and TRBJ2-3, with 8 positions matching TRBD1. Per the germline V gene, CDR1 is SEHNR and CDR2 is FQNEAQ (reference sequence). Trimming at V came to 1 base and at J to 4 bases, leaving 7 bases not matched to a gene. The CDR3 is 16 amino acids.

V gene TRBV11-1 combines with J gene TRBJ1-5, with D possibly TRBD1 on 6 matching bases. Germline V lookup: CDR1 SGHAT, CDR2 FQDESV (reference sequence). The CDR3 extends over 18 amino acids. Trimming stripped 1 base from V and 6 bases from J, with 22 bases between. The CDR3 region is CASSLVWQGKSDGQPQHF. CDR3 DNA sequence: TGTGCCAGCAGCTTAGTTTGGCAGGGGAAAAGCGATGGTCAGCCCCAGCATTTT.

The V call is TRBV13, the J call TRBJ2-1; D tentatively reads TRBD1 or TRBD2 (5 bases each). The V end was cut by 5 bases, the J end by 4 bases, with 15 bases between. The length of the CDR3 is 15 residues. From germline, CDR1 is PRHDT and CDR2 FYEKMQ (reference sequence). CDR3 region: CASSMRRDPYNEQFF. CDR3 DNA sequence: TGTGCCAGCAGCATGCGTAGGGACCCTTACAATGAGCAGTTCTTC.

This sequence joins TRBV6-1 and TRBJ1-2; D unresolved. This CDR3 is 13 amino acids long. V gave up 1 base and J gave up 3 bases, with 6 bases separating them. The germline V gene has CDR1 MNHNS and CDR2 SASEGT. The CDR3, as DNA: TGTGCCAGCAGTGAAGGGACTTACTATGGCTACACCTTC. It specifies CASSEGTYYGYTF.